This T cell receptor (beta chain) was identified in a study of regulatory T cells in long-lasting Graves disease. Trimming took 6 bases from V and 7 from J; bases not matched to a gene: 12. CDR1 and CDR2 (germline): SGHTA, FQGNSA. The length of the CDR3 is 15 residues. Researchers made TCR beta libraries by using iRepertoire HTBI primers and running Arm-PCR on CDR3 regions. TCRdb fed the multiplex PCR reads into MiXCR, producing one record per CDR3 protein. The data show about 620,000 distinct CDR3 sequences, approximately 15% seen once. General observations from the study: TCR diversity was lower in persistent Graves' patients (versus newly diagnosed ones).

Time point: newly diagnosed GD, antithyroid drugs for less than 3 months. The TCR library was made from RNA that had been extracted from PBMCs in TRIzol. Patients came from an endocrinology department in Xi'an, China. This clonotype was seen at least ten times. The antigen is unknown. These data were also reused for a study on T cells in Graves' hyperthyroidism and ophthalmopathy. Turning to that study: First-round RT-PCR of the TCR CDR3 relied on the HTBI primer set. Among thyroid clonotypes expanded above 0.001, most also appeared in blood.

The TCR comes from a woman aged 25 to 39 with Graves disease. The gene calls are TRBV7-2 and TRBJ2-7; TRBD2 matches 10 bases. The material was peripheral blood mononuclear cells (PBMCs), obtained at new diagnosis, from a patient treated with antithyroid drugs. This chain's CDR3 is CASSQGLAGADEQYF. CDR3 sequence (DNA): TGTGCCAGCAGTCAAGGGCTAGCGGGAGCGGATGAGCAGTACTTC.